This T cell receptor beta chain derives from a study of T cells in Graves' hyperthyroidism and ophthalmopathy. Whole-study context: The blood sample was taken at first diagnosis, before treatment began. Points from the study as a whole: Ophthalmopathy onset followed model prediction by a median about six months. In blood, most of the thyroid clonotypes expanded above 0.001 were also present.

RNA transcripts were the template for amplifying TCR beta CDR3 regions. In the first-round RT-PCR of the TCR CDR3, the HTBI primer set was used. TCRdb recomputed calls from the multiplex PCR reads with MiXCR, one row per CDR3 protein. The table has 30,000 to 40,000 distinct CDR3 sequences, about 50% seen once. Each diagnosis was grounded in clinical symptoms, serum thyroxine and TRAb, thyroid ultrasound, and orbital computed tomography. As concerns this clonotype: Its cognate antigen is unknown.

From germline, CDR1 is SGHTS and CDR2 YDEGEE. This CDR3 region has 17 residues. V was clipped by 4 bases and J by 4 bases; unmatched bases: 9. This receptor was taken from a middle-aged man with Graves' ophthalmopathy. What was sequenced was blood. The chain is built from TRBV5-8 and TRBJ2-3, with TRBD2 matching over 13 bases. Written as DNA, the CDR3 is TGTGCCAGCAGCCCACTAGCGGGAGGGGTTTTTCCAGATACGCAGTATTTT. Translated, it gives CASSPLAGGVFPDTQYF.